The 3 T cell receptor beta chains below all came from one sample that was sequenced in a study of CD8 T cells in ankylosing spondylitis. Each CDR3 protein is one row after TCRdb ran MiXCR on the 5' RACE reads. The data hold 100,000 or so distinct CDR3 sequences, with 24% observed a single time. The sequencing sample was made of synovial fluid, either unsorted or a sorted T cell fraction (not recorded which). The receptors were sampled from a male donor with ankylosing spondylitis.

The chain combines TRBV20-1 with TRBJ2-7; TRBD1 might be the D (6 bases). This CDR3 has 14 residues. In germline, CDR1 is DFQATT, CDR2 SNEGSKA (reference sequence). The germline V and J ends were trimmed by 3 bases and 5 bases, with 17 bases remaining between them. The CDR3 sequence: CSARGGTLHDEQYF. The DNA for the CDR3 is TGCAGTGCTAGGGGTGGGACACTTCACGACGAGCAGTACTTC.

This clonotype was found a few times. The chain couples TRBV7-2 to TRBJ2-3; perhaps TRBD2 as D (6 bases). Trimming stripped 5 bases from V and 0 bases from J, with 9 bases between. Germline loops: CDR1 SGHTA, CDR2 FQGNSA. The CDR3 has 14 amino acids. CDR3 residues: CASSVTRSTDTQYF. The CDR3 DNA follows: TGTGCCAGCAGCGTGACTAGGAGCACAGATACGCAGTATTTT.

This clonotype was seen only a few times. The rearrangement links TRBV20-1 to TRBJ2-1; 8 nucleotides match TRBD1. This CDR3 spans 13 amino acids. The germline V gene has CDR1 DFQATT and CDR2 SNEGSKA (reference sequence). V was pared by 3 bases and J by 9 bases, with 7 bases of the junction left unmatched. This CDR3 is CSARVQGAGEQFF. In DNA, the CDR3 is TGCAGTGCTAGGGTTCAGGGGGCAGGTGAGCAGTTCTTC.